The 24 T cell receptor beta chains given below trace back to one sample, sequenced in a study of blood T cell repertoires in COVID-19. The data were produced by immunoSEQ multiplex PCR, yet TCRdb's version contains in-frame clones alone and is incomplete. The data show tens of thousands of clones, approximately 92% seen once. Sequenced: peripheral blood. These receptors were collected from a man aged 50-59 years with COVID-19, enrolled during active disease.

J is TRBJ2-5 and V is TRBV2; a possible D gene is TRBD2 (6 bases). With 1 base removed from V and 2 bases from J, the gap between germline ends came to 8 bases. The CDR3 is 14 amino acids. Germline CDR1 is SNHLY and CDR2 is FYNNEI. The CDR3 loop reads CASSEGGGQETQYF. DNA for the CDR3: TGTGCCAGCAGTGAAGGTGGGGGGCAAGAGACCCAGTACTTC.

This clone was found once. The chain links TRBV7-9 to TRBJ2-1, with TRBD2 matching over 13 bases. The germline V gene encodes CDR1 SEHNR and CDR2 FQNEAQ (reference sequence). The CDR3 extends over 13 amino acids. The ends lost 6 bases at V and 11 bases at J; junction bases unmatched: 4. The CDR3 reads CASRSGLAGKQFF. The CDR3 region has the DNA TGTGCCAGCAGATCGGGACTAGCGGGAAAGCAGTTCTTC.

J is TRBJ1-2 and V is TRBV4-1; D unresolved. The CDR3 sequence is 16 residues long. Trimming removed 1 base at V and 5 bases at J, with 17 bases between. Germline loops: CDR1 MGHRA, CDR2 YSYEKL. The CDR3, as DNA: TGCGCCAGCAGCCAAGTTTTGGCTCAAAGATTTTATGGCTACACCTTC. Its translation is CASSQVLAQRFYGYTF.

V and J are TRBV30 and TRBJ1-2; the D gene is possibly TRBD1 (5 bases). This CDR3 is built from 14 residues. With 1 base removed from V and 4 bases from J, the gap between germline ends came to 13 bases. Germline lookup yields CDR1 GTSNPN and CDR2 SVGIG (reference sequence). CDR3 sequence reads: CAWSDLTASYGYTF. Written as DNA, the CDR3 is TGTGCCTGGAGTGACTTGACAGCGAGCTATGGCTACACCTTC.

The chain is built from TRBV3-1 (or the pseudogene TRBV3-2) and TRBJ2-2; D call uncertain. CDR3 size: 15 residues. Germline CDR1 reads LGHDT; CDR2 reads YNNKEL (reference sequence). The V end lost 0 bases, the J end lost 3 bases, and 8 bases lay between the germline ends. CDR3 loop: CASSQELTYTGELFF. In DNA, the CDR3 is TGTGCCAGCAGCCAAGAATTAACATACACCGGGGAGCTGTTTTTT.

J is TRBJ2-7 and V is TRBV3-1 (or the pseudogene TRBV3-2); 9 positions agree with TRBD1. The CDR3 covers 16 residues. V gave up 0 bases and J gave up 4 bases; unmatched junction bases: 7. The V gene's germline CDR1 is LGHDT and CDR2 YNNKEL (reference sequence). The CDR3 sequence: CASSQDRGTGWYEQYF. The CDR3 DNA is TGTGCCAGCAGCCAAGATCGAGGGACAGGGTGGTACGAGCAGTACTTC.

The V and J genes are TRBV19 and TRBJ1-5; TRBD1 might be the D (6 bases). The CDR3 runs 17 residues. Germline-derived CDR1 and CDR2 are LNHDA and SQIVND (reference sequence). Trimming left V 3 bases short and J 0 bases short, with 15 bases between. DNA for the CDR3: TGTGCCAGTAGTATTATAGCAGGGGTGAATAGCAATCAGCCCCAGCATTTT. Translating gives CASSIIAGVNSNQPQHF.

This clone was counted a single time. The V and J genes are TRBV24-1 and TRBJ1-5, with a possible D match to TRBD1 (5 bases). With 7 bases removed from V and 0 bases from J, the gap between germline ends came to 6 bases. Germline V gene sequence: CDR1 KGHDR, CDR2 SFDVKD. CDR3 size: 13 residues. CDR3: CATRQASNQPQHF. The CDR3 nucleotides read TGTGCCACCAGACAGGCTAGCAATCAGCCCCAGCATTTT.

The chain couples TRBV7-6 to TRBJ1-3; 7 bases agree with TRBD1. CDR3 length: 14 residues. The ends lost 1 base at V and 7 bases at J; junction bases unmatched: 4. Germline lookup yields CDR1 SGHVS and CDR2 FNYEAQ. The CDR3 sequence: CASSLDRGVNTIYF. The CDR3 DNA reads as TGTGCCAGCAGCTTAGACAGGGGTGTGAACACCATATATTTT.

The chain has TRBV7-3 and TRBJ2-1; TRBD1 matches 8 bases. The V gene end was trimmed by 5 bases and the J gene end by 9 bases; junction bases not matched to a gene: 12. The CDR3 runs 15 residues. CDR1 and CDR2 from the germline V gene are SGHTA and FQGTGA. Written as DNA, the CDR3 is TGTGCCAGCAGCCCCTCCGGGACAGGATGGGTTGAGCAGTTCTTC. This gives the protein CASSPSGTGWVEQFF.

The J gene is TRBJ2-6, the V gene TRBV3-1 (or the pseudogene TRBV3-2); 12 bases line up with TRBD2. Germline V gives CDR1 LGHDT, CDR2 YNNKEL (reference sequence). The V segment lost 1 base and the J segment 4 bases; nucleotides outside the gene matches: 8. The CDR3 loop spans 19 amino acids. In DNA, the CDR3 is TGTGCCAGCAGCCAAGCTAGCGGGAGGGCCTCTTTGGGGGCCAACGTCCTGACTTTC. It specifies CASSQASGRASLGANVLTF.

This clone was observed a few times. This chain connects TRBV5-1 to TRBJ2-7; 12 bases agree with TRBD2. With V trimmed by 3 bases and J by 0 bases, 7 bases remained unmatched. CDR1 is SGHRS, CDR2 YFSETQ, per germline. This CDR3 has 17 amino acids. CDR3 nucleotides: TGCGCCAGCAGCTCCCAACTAGCGGGAGGACCCTCCTACGAGCAGTACTTC. It translates to CASSSQLAGGPSYEQYF.

The chain joins TRBV24-1 to TRBJ2-7; D is perhaps TRBD1 (6 bases). Germline V CDR1 and CDR2: KGHDR, SFDVKD. V was pared by 2 bases and J by 7 bases, with 14 bases between. The length of the CDR3 is 14 residues. The CDR3 nucleotides are TGTGCCACCAGTGATTACCAGGGGAGTTGGGAGCAGTACTTC. Translated, it gives CATSDYQGSWEQYF.

The rearrangement uses TRBV2 and TRBJ1-5; 9 bases align to TRBD1. V gave up 6 bases and J gave up 0 bases; unmatched junction bases: 9. Germline V gene data show CDR1 as SNHLY and CDR2 as FYNNEI. CDR3 length equals 17 residues. CDR3 sequence (DNA): TGTGCCAGCAGCACCCCGGGACAGGGCCTTAGCAATCAGCCCCAGCATTTT. The encoded protein is CASSTPGQGLSNQPQHF.

The rearrangement joins TRBV18 to TRBJ1-6; 7 positions match TRBD1. V lost 1 base and J lost 10; bases outside the gene matches: 10. Per the germline V gene, CDR1 is KGHSH and CDR2 is LQKENI. The CDR3 is 16 residues long. The chain's CDR3 is CASSPLMAGGRSPLHF. CDR3 nucleotide sequence: TGTGCCAGCTCACCACTCATGGCAGGGGGACGGTCACCCCTCCACTTT. Full variable domain (outside the CDR3, taken from reference TRBV18 and TRBJ1-6): NAGVMQNPRHLVRRRGQEARLRCSPMKGHSHVYWYRQLPEEGLKFMVYLQKENIIDESGMPKERFSAEFPKEGPSILRIQQVVRGDSAAYFCASSPLMAGGRSPLHFGNGTRLTVT.

The chain couples TRBV4-1 to TRBJ2-3, with unresolved D. CDR3 length: 16 residues. The V and J ends lost 9 bases and 3 bases respectively, with 22 bases between them. Per the germline V gene, CDR1 is MGHRA and CDR2 is YSYEKL. CDR3 amino acids: CASKAGPPGATDTQYF. The DNA of the CDR3 is TGCGCCAGTAAAGCTGGCCCCCCTGGAGCGACAGATACGCAGTATTTT.

The chain is built from TRBV4-2 and TRBJ1-1; D not certain. The germline V and J ends were trimmed by 2 bases and 1 base, with 11 bases remaining between them. The CDR3 consists of 15 residues. The germline gives CDR1 LGHNA, CDR2 YNFKEQ. The CDR3 region is CASSQSLQANTEAFF. The CDR3 nucleotides are TGTGCCAGCAGCCAATCCCTGCAGGCGAACACTGAAGCTTTCTTT.

This rearrangement joins TRBV12-5 to TRBJ1-6; 10 bases are a match to TRBD1. Germline V gives CDR1 LGHNT, CDR2 FRNRAP. V dropped 7 bases and J dropped 7; count of bases not matched to a gene: 4. The length of the CDR3 is 14 residues. CDR3 bases: TGTGCTAGTGCCCTGGACAGGGGGAATTCACCCCTCCACTTT. This encodes CASALDRGNSPLHF.

CDR3 sequence (DNA): TGTGCCAGCAGCCTGGGGGGGGGCACCGACGAGCAGTACTTC. Encoded protein: CASSLGGGTDEQYF. This chain connects TRBV9 to TRBJ2-7, with D possibly TRBD2 on 7 matching bases. Trimming took off 4 bases at V and 5 bases at J, with 16 bases between the two ends. The CDR3 loop spans 14 amino acids. Germline CDR1 SGDLS, CDR2 YYNGEE.

The chain joins TRBV9 to TRBJ2-5, with D maybe TRBD2 (5 bases). This CDR3 has 12 amino acids. V lost 4 bases and J 4 bases, leaving 8 bases between the germline ends. CDR1 SGDLS and CDR2 YYNGEE come from the germline V gene. The DNA for the CDR3 is TGTGCCAGCAGCCGGAGCGGAGAGACCCAGTACTTC. This translates into CASSRSGETQYF.

This clone was seen once. This chain connects TRBV6-6 to TRBJ2-3, with 10 bases identical to TRBD1. The germline V gene encodes CDR1 MNHNY and CDR2 SVGAGI (reference sequence). The CDR3 extends over 16 amino acids. The trim removed 5 bases at V and 6 bases at J, leaving 11 bases unmatched. In DNA form, the CDR3 reads TGTGCCAGCAGTCGACAGGGGGCGCGAGGAGGGGATACGCAGTATTTT. Translating gives CASSRQGARGGDTQYF.

The rearrangement uses TRBV19 and TRBJ2-7; TRBD2 aligns across 11 bases. The germline CDR1 and CDR2 sequences are LNHDA and SQIVND (reference sequence). This CDR3 comprises 14 residues. Germline trimming cut 6 bases from V and 4 bases from J; bases unmatched to any gene: 5. The CDR3 coding sequence is TGTGCCAGTAGAGCGACTAGCGGGATTTACGAGCAGTACTTC. Translated, it gives CASRATSGIYEQYF.

This clone was picked up one time. The rearrangement uses TRBV7-2 and TRBJ1-5, with D tentatively TRBD1 (6 bases). This CDR3 has 13 amino acids. V lost 6 bases and J lost 4, with 10 bases in between. Germline CDR1 is SGHTA and CDR2 is FQGNSA. The chain's CDR3 is CASRADRNQPQHF. The CDR3 nucleotides are TGTGCCAGCAGAGCTGACAGGAATCAGCCCCAGCATTTT.

The chain combines TRBV5-1 with TRBJ2-1; 9 positions agree with TRBD2. With 5 bases clipped from V and 6 bases from J, the junction kept 3 bases outside the gene matches. Germline lookup yields CDR1 SGHRS and CDR2 YFSETQ. The CDR3 contains 13 residues. The CDR3 DNA reads TGCGCCAGCAGTTCGGGACTAGCCAATGAGCAGTTCTTC. It encodes CASSSGLANEQFF.